This T cell receptor (beta chain) was observed in a study of T cells in Graves' hyperthyroidism and ophthalmopathy. Details on this clonotype: Mismatch with germline at one junction end may stem from a read error.

The PBMCs were taken from over 9.5 ml of fresh peripheral blood. TCR beta CDR3 region amplification was performed from RNA transcripts. In the first-round RT-PCR of the TCR CDR3, the HTBI primer set was used. Via MiXCR, TCRdb re-called the multiplex PCR reads, giving one row per CDR3 protein. Here the sample spans more than 100,000 distinct CDR3 sequences, about half being singletons. This CDR3 is 10 amino acids long. Germline loops: CDR1 SGHVS, CDR2 FNYEAQ. The receptor was derived from a man between 35 and 55 years old with Graves' hyperthyroidism. The genes are TRBV7-6 and TRBJ2-5, with unresolved D. The specimen sequenced was blood. Here the CDR3 DNA reads TGCGCCAGCAGCTTAGATGCCCAGTACTTC. Translated, it gives CASSLDAQYF.